Each of the 18 T cell receptor beta chains below was sequenced from the same sample in a study of cytomegalovirus exposure and HLA in healthy donors. The study ran its PCR with 60 Vbeta and 13 Jbeta primers. Clones were read by immunoSEQ multiplex PCR, and TCRdb kept only the in-frame ones, dropping some. This sample carries around 200,000 clones, approximately 70% of them seen once, and the ten largest clones take roughly 2.8%. Sequenced input: PBMCs. The source of these receptors is a woman under 40 in good health and CMV-seropositive.

The chain employs TRBV19 and TRBJ2-7; 7 nucleotides match TRBD1. CDR3 length equals 16 residues. Germline V gene data show CDR1 as LNHDA and CDR2 as SQIVND (reference sequence). V shed 8 bases and J 0 bases; nucleotides not matched to a gene: 13. The CDR3 reads CASGSSTGAPSYEQYF. CDR3 coding DNA: TGTGCCAGTGGCTCTTCCACAGGGGCCCCCTCCTACGAGCAGTACTTC.

This chain joins TRBV2 and TRBJ2-7; 11 bases map to TRBD1. The CDR3 length is 12 residues. Trimming at V came to 10 bases and at J to 6 bases, leaving 5 bases not matched to a gene. Germline loops: CDR1 SNHLY, CDR2 FYNNEI. CDR3 sequence: CAIGTGGFEQYF. The CDR3 DNA is TGTGCCATAGGGACAGGGGGTTTCGAGCAGTACTTC.

The chain's CDR3 is CASSYSTGGKDEQYF. CDR3 nucleotides: TGTGCCAGCAGTTACTCGACAGGGGGCAAGGACGAGCAGTACTTC. This sequence joins TRBV6-6 and TRBJ2-7; 10 bases line up with TRBD1. Germline V CDR1 and CDR2: MNHNY, SVGAGI (reference sequence). J was trimmed by 5 bases and V by 0 bases; bases with no gene match: 4. The CDR3 runs 15 residues.

The rearrangement joins TRBV6-6 to TRBJ1-2, with 12 bases matching TRBD1. This CDR3 contains 16 residues. The V and J ends lost 3 bases and 8 bases, in that order; junction bases with no gene match: 10. Per the germline V gene, CDR1 is MNHNY and CDR2 is SVGAGI (reference sequence). CDR3 residues: CASSYTGTGGSEGYTF. The DNA for the CDR3 is TGTGCCAGCAGTTATACCGGGACAGGGGGCTCGGAGGGCTACACCTTC.

The chain uses TRBV19 and TRBJ2-5; the D gene is possibly TRBD2 (5 bases). Trimming removed 10 bases from V and 5 bases from J, with 11 bases in between. This CDR3 comprises 11 residues. Germline CDR1 reads LNHDA; CDR2 reads SQIVND (reference sequence). The CDR3 sequence: CATAEGETQYF. CDR3 in DNA: TGTGCCACTGCAGAGGGCGAGACCCAGTACTTC. Complete variable domain (other parts from reference TRBV19 and TRBJ2-5): DGGITQSPKYLFRKEGQNVTLSCEQNLNHDAMYWYRQDPGQGLRLIYYSQIVNDFQKGDIAEGYSVSREKKESFPLTVTSAQKNPTAFYLCATAEGETQYFGPGTRLLVL.

The V call is TRBV19, the J call TRBJ2-7; D gene ambiguous. CDR3 size: 14 residues. V was trimmed by 5 bases and J by 0 bases, leaving 11 bases between them. Germline CDR1 and CDR2: LNHDA and SQIVND (reference sequence). The CDR3 DNA sequence: TGTGCCAGTAGTTATGGCGGCAACTCCTACGAGCAGTACTTC. This codes for CASSYGGNSYEQYF.

This chain uses TRBV5-8 with TRBJ1-4; 9 nucleotides align to TRBD1. Germline V gene lookup returns CDR1 SGHTS and CDR2 YDEGEE. With 4 bases clipped from V and 3 bases from J, the junction kept 4 bases outside the gene matches. The length of the CDR3 is 15 residues. The CDR3 here is CASSTGTGSNEKLFF. The CDR3 DNA reads as TGTGCCAGCAGCACCGGGACAGGGTCTAATGAAAAACTGTTTTTT.

The CDR3 bases are TGCGCCAGCAGCTTGGTTGGCAGGGGCCGGGAATATAATTCACCCCTCCACTTT. It specifies CASSLVGRGREYNSPLHF. This chain joins TRBV5-1 and TRBJ1-6; TRBD1 is a possible D gene (6 bases). The CDR3 is 18 residues long. Germline CDR1 is SGHRS and CDR2 is YFSETQ. V gave up 0 bases and J gave up 4 bases, with 17 bases separating them.

The gene calls are TRBV5-6 and TRBJ2-2; 7 nucleotides align to TRBD2. Germline CDR1 is SGHDT and CDR2 is YYEEEE. Trimming cost V 6 bases and J 0 bases; bases outside gene matches: 8. The CDR3 has 16 amino acids. CDR3 in DNA: TGTGCCAGCACCGGAATCCTAGCGGCGAACACCGGGGAGCTGTTTTTT. This codes for CASTGILAANTGELFF.

The chain combines TRBV4-1 with TRBJ2-7; 7 nucleotides agree with TRBD1. Per germline, CDR1 MGHRA and CDR2 YSYEKL. The CDR3 is 15 residues long. V gave up 3 bases and J gave up 2 bases; unmatched junction bases: 7. CDR3 sequence: CASSHPGQLPYEQYF. In nucleotides, the CDR3 is TGCGCCAGCAGCCATCCGGGACAGTTACCCTACGAGCAGTACTTC.

This chain joins TRBV27 and TRBJ2-7, with 7 bases fitting TRBD2. The CDR3 has 14 residues. With V trimmed by 3 bases and J by 3 bases, 5 bases remained unmatched. The germline V gene encodes CDR1 MNHEY and CDR2 SMNVEV (reference sequence). The CDR3 reads CASSFRGSLYEQYF. In nucleotides, the CDR3 is TGTGCCAGCAGTTTCCGCGGGAGCCTCTACGAGCAGTACTTC.

This clone was observed a handful of times. The chain carries TRBV4-1 and TRBJ1-4; 7 positions match TRBD1. The ends lost 4 bases at V and 8 bases at J; junction bases unmatched: 7. Germline CDR1 is MGHRA and CDR2 is YSYEKL. The CDR3 is 14 amino acids. In DNA form, the CDR3 reads TGCGCCAGCAGCCCGACAGGGCCAGGGGAAAAACTGTTTTTT. This sequence encodes CASSPTGPGEKLFF.

The CDR3 loop reads CASRAGTASGNTIYF. DNA for the CDR3: TGTGCCAGCAGGGCCGGGACAGCCTCTGGAAACACCATATATTTT. The gene calls are TRBV6-5 and TRBJ1-3; 7 bases are a match to TRBD1. Germline V gene sequence: CDR1 MNHEY, CDR2 SVGAGI. This CDR3 has 15 amino acids. The V gene end was trimmed by 6 bases and the J gene end by 0 bases; junction bases not matched to a gene: 5.

The V and J genes are TRBV7-5 and TRBJ2-1; TRBD2, the table's D call, lacks a check against the DNA. TRBV7-5 counts as a pseudogene. The length of the CDR3 is 15 residues. The CDR3 loop is CARSKSGSIPNEQFF. CDR3 nucleotide sequence: TGTGCCAGAAGTAAGTCGGGGAGTATTCCCAATGAGCAGTTCTTC.

V gene TRBV5-1 combines with J gene TRBJ1-6; perhaps TRBD1 as D (6 bases). Germline values: CDR1 SGHRS, CDR2 YFSETQ. Trimming took 3 bases from V and 10 from J, leaving 17 bases between them. This CDR3 has 15 amino acids. CDR3 bases: TGCGCCAGCAGCTCGACTACAGGGATGGAATCACCCCTCCACTTT. Amino acids: CASSSTTGMESPLHF.

The rearrangement joins TRBV5-1 to TRBJ2-7, with D perhaps matching TRBD1 (6 bases). Germline CDR1 reads SGHRS; CDR2 reads YFSETQ. The germline V and J ends were trimmed by 6 bases and 2 bases, with 15 bases remaining between them. The length of the CDR3 is 14 residues. The CDR3 region is CASTAGTRTYEQYF. The CDR3 DNA reads as TGCGCCAGCACCGCAGGGACACGGACCTACGAGCAGTACTTC.

The chain links TRBV5-1 to TRBJ1-4; TRBD1 matches at 8 bases. CDR1 and CDR2 from the germline V gene are SGHRS and YFSETQ. The CDR3 consists of 15 residues. The V segment lost 4 bases and the J segment 8 bases; nucleotides outside the gene matches: 10. CDR3 sequence reads: CASSQRQGAGEKLFF. Here the CDR3 DNA reads TGCGCCAGCAGCCAGCGCCAGGGGGCTGGAGAAAAACTGTTTTTT.

The chain recombines TRBV28 with TRBJ2-7, with a possible D match to TRBD2 (6 bases). Germline values: CDR1 MDHEN, CDR2 SYDVKM. The length of the CDR3 is 13 residues. Between the trimmed V and J ends, which lost 6 bases and 2 bases, there was a span of 11 bases. The CDR3 spells CASRGTGTYEQYF. In nucleotides, the CDR3 is TGTGCCAGCAGGGGGACTGGGACCTACGAGCAGTACTTC.